This TCR beta chain was documented in a study of blood T cell repertoires in COVID-19. Study in general: From T cells, B-cell-depleted T cells, or PBMCs came the material, which was cDNA or gDNA.

The protocol was immunoSEQ multiplex PCR, while the TCRdb copy is restricted to in-frame clones and leaves out a portion. The table records a few hundred thousand clones, 70% to 90% of them present only once. Deletions cut 4 bases from V and 5 bases from J, with 12 bases between. Germline V lookup: CDR1 SEHNR, CDR2 FQNEAQ (reference sequence). This CDR3 region has 14 residues. The sequence derives from a human donor in a cohort sampled during active COVID-19. V and J are TRBV7-9 and TRBJ2-1; the D gene is possibly TRBD1 (6 bases). Sequenced sample: peripheral blood. The CDR3 protein is CASSSGQLNNEQFF. Written as DNA, the CDR3 is TGTGCCAGCAGCTCCGGACAGTTGAACAATGAGCAGTTCTTC.